Described below is a single T cell receptor beta chain sequence and its context. Its antigen is not known. This specimen comes from a study of T cells in tuberculosis. Study-level background: IGRA-negative adolescents, IGRA-positive adolescents with latent tuberculosis and adults with active tuberculosis formed this South African cohort. Blood was taken before or within 7 days of anti-tuberculosis therapy.

Sequenced by immunoSEQ multiplex PCR; TCRdb stores in-frame clones only, minus some. The data contain fewer than 40,000 clones, about 82% of them singletons. The V gene's germline CDR1 is KGHSH and CDR2 LQKENI. The V and J ends lost 6 bases and 7 bases, in that order; junction bases with no gene match: 6. The CDR3 is made up of 12 amino acids. Study findings and constraints: GMM-specific TCRs were nearer to active tuberculosis alpha repertoires, suggesting expansion. Smaller alpha distances in active tuberculosis partly reflected shorter CDR3-alpha lengths.

As to time point: new active TB diagnosis, blood taken before or within 7 days of starting treatment. Source: PBMCs, taken at tuberculosis diagnosis. This chain connects TRBV18 to TRBJ2-7; 7 bases agree with TRBD1. The sequence came from an adult with tuberculosis. The CDR3 DNA reads as TGTGCCAGCTCCCGCGACAGGGAGGAGCAGTACTTC. The encoded protein is CASSRDREEQYF. The complete variable domain, with remaining parts taken from reference TRBV18 and TRBJ2-7, reads NAGVMQNPRHLVRRRGQEARLRCSPMKGHSHVYWYRQLPEEGLKFMVYLQKENIIDESGMPKERFSAEFPKEGPSILRIQQVVRGDSAAYFCASSRDREEQYFGPGTRLTVT.